Shown below are 6 T cell receptor beta chains from a single sample sequenced in a study of beta chain features in type 1 diabetes. Every bit of the isolated RNA underwent reverse transcription, so sequencing read expressed TCRB transcripts. Clones were sequenced by immunoSEQ multiplex PCR, and TCRdb holds only the in-frame ones, with some missing. The repertoire holds just over 450,000 clones, 25% to 35% seen once, with more than 0.055% in the top ten. The specimen was naive CD4+ T cells from blood. These receptors were collected from a man aged 18-30 years in good health.

The chain links TRBV4-3 to TRBJ2-2; D is tentatively TRBD1 or TRBD2 (5 bases each). The germline CDR1 and CDR2 sequences are LGHNA and YSLEER. The CDR3 sequence is 16 residues long. V dropped 1 base and J dropped 7 bases, with 16 bases sitting between them. CDR3 protein: CASSQGMQGANGELFF. CDR3 DNA sequence: TGCGCCAGCAGCCAAGGAATGCAGGGAGCAAACGGGGAGCTGTTTTTT.

V and J are TRBV5-4 and TRBJ2-1; possible D gene TRBD2, 5 bases. V lost 5 bases to trimming and J lost 4 bases, with 19 bases between them. CDR1 is SGHNT, CDR2 YYREEE, per germline (reference sequence). There are 16 residues in the CDR3. The CDR3, as DNA: TGTGCCAGCAGTGCTAGACGGGGAGAGGTGTACAATGAGCAGTTCTTC. This codes for CASSARRGEVYNEQFF.

Points on this clone: The same CDR3 can be traced to other DNA sequences in this sample. The chain has TRBV30 and TRBJ2-7; TRBD1 matches 9 bases. Trimming removed 4 bases from V and 3 bases from J; junction bases left unmatched: 1. The CDR3 is 12 residues long. Germline V lookup: CDR1 GTSNPN, CDR2 SVGIG (reference sequence). The CDR3 bases are TGTGCCTGGAACAGGGGGCTCTACGAGCAGTACTTC. This codes for CAWNRGLYEQYF. Together with reference TRBV30 and TRBJ2-7, the CDR3 gives the full variable domain: SQTIHQWPATLVQPVGSPLSLECTVEGTSNPNLYWYRQAAGRGLQLLFYSVGIGQISSEVPQNLSASRPQDRQFILSSKKLLLSDSGFYLCAWNRGLYEQYFGPGTRLTVT.

This clone was counted between two and nine times. V usage is TRBV29-1 and J usage is TRBJ2-5, with TRBD1 identical over 9 bases. With 6 bases clipped from V and 5 bases from J, the junction kept 10 bases outside the gene matches. CDR1 and CDR2 from the germline V gene are SQVTM and ANQGSEA. The CDR3 runs 14 residues. CDR3 nucleotide sequence: TGCAGCGTACTTACAGGGGGCTCGGGGGAGACCCAGTACTTC. This sequence encodes CSVLTGGSGETQYF.

The CDR3 loop reads CASRLHPILTF. The CDR3 coding sequence is TGTGCCAGCAGGCTCCATCCGATCCTGACTTTC. The J gene is TRBJ2-6, the V gene TRBV11-3; the D is unclear. This CDR3 comprises 11 residues. The V and J ends lost 6 bases and 14 bases respectively, with 11 bases between them. Germline V gene lookup returns CDR1 SGHNT and CDR2 YENEEA.

This clone was seen a few times. Other DNA sequences within the sample encode an identical CDR3. The V and J genes are TRBV7-3 and TRBJ2-3, with TRBD2 matching over 9 bases. The V and J ends lost 4 bases and 0 bases, in that order; junction bases with no gene match: 2. The CDR3 totals 15 residues. In germline, CDR1 is SGHTA, CDR2 FQGTGA. The CDR3 bases are TGTGCCAGCAGCTCAGGACTAGCGAGCACAGATACGCAGTATTTT. Protein: CASSSGLASTDTQYF.